This TCR beta chain is from a study of blood T cells in healthy people across ages. A sample-barcoded 5' primer and a J-beta primer mix were used in a second PCR of roughly 6 to 11 cycles. A template-switch adaptor that had 12 random nucleotides put a tag on each cDNA molecule. Each CDR3 protein gets one entry after TCRdb re-called the 5' RACE reads with MiXCR. The sample shows 650,000 to 800,000 distinct CDR3 sequences, under 45% of them seen only once. Donors were systemically healthy Caucasian individuals from Russia aged about 6 to 100 years. V gave up 4 bases and J gave up 7 bases, with 17 bases separating them. The germline CDR1 and CDR2 sequences are PRHDT and FYEKMQ (reference sequence). This CDR3 has 15 residues.

The sequenced material came from blood. V usage is TRBV13 and J usage is TRBJ2-1; D remains unclear. The TCR sequence derives from a man aged 55 to 70 in good health. The CDR3, as DNA: TGTGCCAGCAGCTCCGACTCCTTCCTGGGGAATGAGCAGTTCTTC. This codes for CASSSDSFLGNEQFF. Together with reference TRBV13 and TRBJ2-1, the CDR3 gives the full variable domain: AAGVIQSPRHLIKEKRETATLKCYPIPRHDTVYWYQQGPGQDPQFLISFYEKMQSDKGSIPDRFSAQQFSDYHSELNMSSLELGDSALYFCASSSDSFLGNEQFFGPGTRLTVL.